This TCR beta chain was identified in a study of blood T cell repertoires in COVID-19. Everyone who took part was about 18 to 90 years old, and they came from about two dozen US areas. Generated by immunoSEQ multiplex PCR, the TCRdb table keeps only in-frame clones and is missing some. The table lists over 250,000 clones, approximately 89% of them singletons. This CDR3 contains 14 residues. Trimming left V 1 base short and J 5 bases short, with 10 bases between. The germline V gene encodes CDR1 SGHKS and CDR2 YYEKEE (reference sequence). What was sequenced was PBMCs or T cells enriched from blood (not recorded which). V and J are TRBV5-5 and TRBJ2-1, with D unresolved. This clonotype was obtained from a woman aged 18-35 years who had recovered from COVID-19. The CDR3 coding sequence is TGTGCCAGCAGCTTGCGAGCTCCCCACAATGAGCAGTTCTTC. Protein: CASSLRAPHNEQFF.